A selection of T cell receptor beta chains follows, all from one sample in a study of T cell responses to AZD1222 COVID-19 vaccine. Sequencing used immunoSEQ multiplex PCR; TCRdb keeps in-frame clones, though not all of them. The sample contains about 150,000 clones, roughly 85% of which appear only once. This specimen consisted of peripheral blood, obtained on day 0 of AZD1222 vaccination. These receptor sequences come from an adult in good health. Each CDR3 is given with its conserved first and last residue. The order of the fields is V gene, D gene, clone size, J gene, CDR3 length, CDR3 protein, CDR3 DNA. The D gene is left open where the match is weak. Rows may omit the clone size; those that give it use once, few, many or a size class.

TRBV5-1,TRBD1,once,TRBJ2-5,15,CASSQQGQGAQTQYF,TGCGCCAGCAGCCAGCAGGGACAGGGGGCACAGACCCAGTACTTC
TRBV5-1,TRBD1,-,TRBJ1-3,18,CASSSGQGRIYSGNTIYF,TGCGCCAGCAGCTCCGGACAGGGCCGTATCTACTCTGGAAACACCATATATTTT
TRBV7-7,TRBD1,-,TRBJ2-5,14,CASSWGQHQETQYF,TGTGCTAGCAGCTGGGGACAGCACCAAGAGACCCAGTACTTC
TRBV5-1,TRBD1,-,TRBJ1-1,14,CASRAGGILTEAFF,TGCGCCAGCAGGGCAGGGGGCATCTTGACTGAAGCTTTCTTT
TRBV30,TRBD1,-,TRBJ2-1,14,CAWGPGQASNEQFF,TGTGCCTGGGGACCGGGACAGGCCTCCAATGAGCAGTTCTTC
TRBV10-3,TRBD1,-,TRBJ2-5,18,CAISATGRGQGDRQTQYF,TGTGCCATCAGTGCAACAGGGAGGGGACAGGGGGATCGGCAGACCCAGTACTTC
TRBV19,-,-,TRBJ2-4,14,CATPRVRLIGNRYF,TGTGCCACCCCGAGAGTGCGGCTGATAGGGAATCGGTACTTC
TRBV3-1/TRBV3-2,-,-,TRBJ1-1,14,CASSRMKDYTEAFF,TGTGCCAGCAGCCGTATGAAGGATTACACTGAAGCTTTCTTT
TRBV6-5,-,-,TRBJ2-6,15,CASGDGGRGANVLTF,TGTGCCAGCGGGGATGGGGGGCGTGGGGCCAACGTCCTGACTTTC
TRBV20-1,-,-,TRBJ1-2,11,CSAGETYGYTF,TGCAGTGCTGGGGAGACCTATGGCTACACCTTC
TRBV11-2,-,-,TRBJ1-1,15,CASSLARTLNTEAFF,TGTGCCAGCAGCTTGGCGAGGACCCTGAACACTGAAGCTTTCTTT
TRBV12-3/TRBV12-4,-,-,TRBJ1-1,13,CASSLTVATEAFF,TGTGCCAGCAGTTTAACCGTCGCTACCGAAGCTTTCTTT
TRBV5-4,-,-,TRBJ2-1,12,CASSDQGYEQFF,TGTGCCAGCAGCGACCAGGGTTATGAGCAGTTCTTC
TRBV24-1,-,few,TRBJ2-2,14,CASASSPSTGELFF,TGTGCCTCCGCTAGCTCTCCATCCACCGGGGAGCTGTTTTTT
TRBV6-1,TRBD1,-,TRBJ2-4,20,CASSEAPGAGTGATKNIQYF,TGTGCCAGCAGTGAAGCCCCAGGAGCCGGGACAGGGGCGACCAAAAACATTCAGTACTTC
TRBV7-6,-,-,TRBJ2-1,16,CASSLTAESSYNEQFF,TGTGCCAGCAGCTTGACAGCCGAGAGCTCCTACAATGAGCAGTTCTTC
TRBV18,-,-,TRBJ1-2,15,CASSPGSIENYGYTF,TGTGCCAGCTCACCCGGGTCGATAGAGAACTATGGCTACACCTTC
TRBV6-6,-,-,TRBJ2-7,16,CASRSSMGGPPYEQYF,TGTGCCAGCAGGTCCAGTATGGGGGGGCCACCCTACGAGCAGTACTTC
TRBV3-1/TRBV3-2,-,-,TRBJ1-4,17,CASSQEVPRGTNEKLFF,TGTGCCAGCAGCCAAGAGGTACCGCGGGGGACTAATGAAAAACTGTTTTTT
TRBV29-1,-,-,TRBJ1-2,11,CSAIDHYGYTF,TGCAGCGCCATCGACCACTATGGCTACACCTTC
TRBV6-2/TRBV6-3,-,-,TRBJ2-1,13,CASSSWTGNEQFF,TGTGCCAGCAGTTCTTGGACGGGGAATGAGCAGTTCTTC
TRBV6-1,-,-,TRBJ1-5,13,CASSELGGEPQHF,TGTGCCAGCAGTGAATTAGGGGGAGAGCCCCAGCATTTT
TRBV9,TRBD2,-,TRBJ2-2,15,CASSPGLTNTGELFF,TGTGCCAGCAGCCCGGGACTAACGAACACCGGGGAGCTGTTTTTT
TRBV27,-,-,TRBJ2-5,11,CASGPLRAQYF,TGTGCCAGCGGACCTCTCCGGGCCCAGTACTTC